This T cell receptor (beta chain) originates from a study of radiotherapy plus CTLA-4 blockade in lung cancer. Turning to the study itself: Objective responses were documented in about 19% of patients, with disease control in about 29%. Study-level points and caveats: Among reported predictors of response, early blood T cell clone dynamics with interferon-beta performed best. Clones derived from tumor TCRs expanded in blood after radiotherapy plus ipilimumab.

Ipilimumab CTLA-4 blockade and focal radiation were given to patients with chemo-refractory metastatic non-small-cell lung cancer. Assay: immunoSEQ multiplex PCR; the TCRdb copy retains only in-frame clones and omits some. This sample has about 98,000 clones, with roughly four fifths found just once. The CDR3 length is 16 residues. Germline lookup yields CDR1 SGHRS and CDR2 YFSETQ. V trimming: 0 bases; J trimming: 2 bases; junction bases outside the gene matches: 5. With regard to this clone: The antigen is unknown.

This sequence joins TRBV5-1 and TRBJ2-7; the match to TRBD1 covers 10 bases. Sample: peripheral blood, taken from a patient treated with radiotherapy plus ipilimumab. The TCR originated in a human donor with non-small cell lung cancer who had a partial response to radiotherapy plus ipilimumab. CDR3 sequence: CASSLARTGGTYEQYF. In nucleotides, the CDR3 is TGCGCCAGCAGCTTGGCCCGGACAGGGGGAACCTACGAGCAGTACTTC. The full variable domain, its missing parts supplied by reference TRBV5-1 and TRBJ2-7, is KAGVTQTPRYLIKTRGQQVTLSCSPISGHRSVSWYQQTPGQGLQFLFEYFSETQRNKGNFPGRFSGRQFSNSRSEMNVSTLELGDSALYLCASSLARTGGTYEQYFGPGTRLTVT.